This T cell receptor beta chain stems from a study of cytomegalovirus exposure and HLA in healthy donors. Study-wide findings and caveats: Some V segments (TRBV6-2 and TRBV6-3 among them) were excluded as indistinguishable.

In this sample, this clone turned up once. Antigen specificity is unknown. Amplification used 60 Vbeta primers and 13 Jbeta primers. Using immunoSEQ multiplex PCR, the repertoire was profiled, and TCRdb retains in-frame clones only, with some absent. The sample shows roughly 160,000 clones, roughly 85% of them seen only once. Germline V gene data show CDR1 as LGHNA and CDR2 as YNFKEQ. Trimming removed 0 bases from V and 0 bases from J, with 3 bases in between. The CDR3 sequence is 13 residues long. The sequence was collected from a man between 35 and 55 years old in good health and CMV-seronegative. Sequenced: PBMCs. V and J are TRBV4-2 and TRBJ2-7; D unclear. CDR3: CASSQDSSYEQYF. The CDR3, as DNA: TGTGCCAGCAGCCAAGACAGCTCCTACGAGCAGTACTTC.